Included here is one TCR beta chain sequence, with context. The data belong to a study of blood T cell repertoires in COVID-19. For the study at large: Collection of acute and convalescent COVID-19 samples took place in the United States, Italy and Spain. PBMCs, B-cell-depleted T cells, or T cells were the source of the cDNA or gDNA that made up the material.

After removal of 6 bases from V and 6 bases from J, the junction contained 4 bases not matched to a gene. Germline assignment: CDR1 DFQATT and CDR2 SNEGSKA (reference sequence). The CDR3 sequence is 11 residues long. In the authors' workflow: By means of reference gene primer amplification, nucleated cell counts were estimated. Sequenced by immunoSEQ multiplex PCR; TCRdb stores in-frame clones only, minus some. That table is the source of V, J and clone size, and D and trimming were worked out from the DNA. The sample yields 190,000 or so clones, about four fifths seen once. The V call is TRBV20-1, the J call TRBJ2-7; 8 nucleotides match TRBD2. Sequencing input: peripheral blood. The source of this sequence is a man aged 45-65 years with active or convalescent COVID-19. CDR3 region: CSAGTSTEQYF. The CDR3 DNA reads as TGCAGTGCCGGGACTAGTACCGAGCAGTACTTC.